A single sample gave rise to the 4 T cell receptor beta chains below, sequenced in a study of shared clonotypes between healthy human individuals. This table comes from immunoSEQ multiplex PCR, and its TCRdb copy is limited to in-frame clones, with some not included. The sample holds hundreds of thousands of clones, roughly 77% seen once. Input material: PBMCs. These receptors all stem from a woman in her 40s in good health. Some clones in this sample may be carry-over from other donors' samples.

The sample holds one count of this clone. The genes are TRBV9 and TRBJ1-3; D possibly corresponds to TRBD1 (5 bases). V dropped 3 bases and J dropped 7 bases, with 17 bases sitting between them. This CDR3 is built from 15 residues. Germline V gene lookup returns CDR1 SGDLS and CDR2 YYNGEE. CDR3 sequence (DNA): TGTGCCAGCAGCGCCGGAGGGGATACTCGGAACACCATATATTTT. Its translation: CASSAGGDTRNTIYF. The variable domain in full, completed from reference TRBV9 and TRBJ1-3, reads DSGVTQTPKHLITATGQRVTLRCSPRSGDLSVYWYQQSLDQGLQFLIQYYNGEERAKGNILERFSAQQFPDLHSELNLSSLELGDSALYFCASSAGGDTRNTIYFGEGSWLTVV.

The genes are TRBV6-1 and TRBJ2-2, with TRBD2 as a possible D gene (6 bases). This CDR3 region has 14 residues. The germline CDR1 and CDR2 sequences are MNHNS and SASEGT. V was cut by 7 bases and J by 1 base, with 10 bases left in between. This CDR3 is CASKVAVNTGELFF. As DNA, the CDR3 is TGTGCCAGCAAGGTAGCGGTGAACACCGGGGAGCTGTTTTTT.

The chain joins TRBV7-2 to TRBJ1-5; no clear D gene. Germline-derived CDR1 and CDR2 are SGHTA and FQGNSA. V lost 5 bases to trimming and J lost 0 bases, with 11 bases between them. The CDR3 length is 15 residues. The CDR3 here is CASSVLSGSNQPQHF. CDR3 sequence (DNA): TGTGCCAGCAGCGTGTTATCGGGTAGCAATCAGCCCCAGCATTTT.

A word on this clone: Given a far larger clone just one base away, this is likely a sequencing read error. In DNA form, the CDR3 reads TGCGCCAGCAACTTTCCGGGGGGATCGAATAAGCAGTTCTTC. Translation gives CASNFPGGSNKQFF. The chain uses TRBV4-1 and TRBJ2-1; 7 bases fit TRBD2. The CDR3 is 14 amino acids. Germline CDR1 MGHRA, CDR2 YSYEKL. The V segment lost 7 bases and the J segment 11 bases; nucleotides outside the gene matches: 14.